A single sample gave rise to the 10 T cell receptor beta chains below, sequenced in a study of CXCR3-negative and CXCR3-positive naive CD8 T cells. The antigens for these receptors are not known. UMI-labeled TRB cDNA libraries were prepared by 5' RACE. TCRdb reprocessed the 5' RACE reads and stores each CDR3 protein as one record, lacking DNA. In all, the sample yields 140,000 to 150,000 distinct CDR3 sequences. Study observations and caveats: Naive cells with CXCR3 showed TRB CDR3s that were more hydrophobic than those in CXCR3-negative naive cells.

Sample: naive CXCR3+ CD8+ T cells from blood. Specified subset: CD45RO-CCR7+CD27+CD95- naive CD8+ T cells expressing CXCR3 (TNR3+). The receptors were gathered from a human donor in good health. Some clones in this sample may be carry-over from other donors' samples.

This chain links TRBV11-3 with TRBJ2-1; the TCRdb D gene call, TRBD2, has no DNA to confirm it. The CDR3 spans 17 residues. Germline CDR1 reads SGHNT; CDR2 reads YENEEA. The CDR3: CASSLELAGGPDDEQFF.

The rearrangement uses TRBV7-3 and TRBJ2-1; the D call of TRBD2 rests on TCRdb alone, since no DNA is present to check it. There are 20 residues in the CDR3. Germline loops: CDR1 SGHTA, CDR2 FQGTGA. CDR3 sequence: CASSRKNSAGSEGRGDEQFF.

This rearrangement joins TRBV7-2 to TRBJ1-1; the D gene TCRdb calls, TRBD1, cannot be checked with no DNA. Germline CDR1 SGHTA, CDR2 FQGNSA. There are 14 residues in the CDR3. The CDR3 loop is CASSLSWTAIEAFF.

The chain combines TRBV12-5 with TRBJ2-1; the D call from TCRdb, TRBD1, cannot be confirmed without DNA. The CDR3 loop spans 15 amino acids. The germline V gene encodes CDR1 LGHNT and CDR2 FRNRAP. The CDR3 spells CASGLPQEGANEQFF.

V is TRBV12-3 or TRBV12-4 and J is TRBJ1-6; TCRdb's D call of TRBD1 is untestable without DNA. This CDR3 spans 15 amino acids. The CDR3 region is CASRKGQGLDSPLHF.

J is TRBJ1-2 and V is TRBV16; TCRdb's assignment of TRBD1 cannot be checked, as there is no DNA. Germline lookup yields CDR1 KGHSY and CDR2 FQNENV. The CDR3 sequence is 14 residues long. The CDR3: CASSQTTGGYGYTF.

The gene calls are TRBV7-9 and TRBJ1-1. Germline V gene data show CDR1 as SEHNR and CDR2 as FQNEAQ (reference sequence). The CDR3 covers 12 residues. The CDR3 here is CAGDKGYTEAFF.

The chain recombines TRBV12-3 or TRBV12-4 with TRBJ2-5; there is no DNA to check the TCRdb D call of TRBD2. The CDR3 extends over 15 amino acids. The CDR3 is CASTAKASGQETQYF.

The V gene is TRBV4-1, the J gene TRBJ2-2. CDR3 length equals 14 residues. Germline CDR1 and CDR2: MGHRA and YSYEKL. CDR3 amino acids: CASSLDEDTGELFF.

This sequence joins TRBV11-3 and TRBJ1-1; the TCRdb D gene call, TRBD1, has no DNA to confirm it. The length of the CDR3 is 14 residues. Germline values: CDR1 SGHNT, CDR2 YENEEA. CDR3: CASSFRGANTEAFF.